This is a list of T cell receptor beta chains from one sample in a study of patients and donors after allogeneic stem cell transplantation. TCRdb fed the RT-PCR reads into MiXCR, producing one record per CDR3 protein. This sample has hundreds of thousands of distinct CDR3 sequences, with around an eighth found just once. The material sequenced was blood, either unsorted or a sorted T cell fraction (not recorded which). The source of these receptors is a human donor who was either an allogeneic HSCT recipient or a stem cell or donor lymphocyte infusion donor (not recorded which). It is not recorded whose cells these are; they may come from a transplant donor. Each CDR3 is given with its conserved first and last residue. The D gene is left open where the match is weak. Some rows mark clone size as missing; the rest say once, few, many or name a class of expanded clone.

clone_size j_call d_call v_call cdr3_nt cdr3_aa
few TRBJ2-1 - TRBV21-1 TGTGCCAGCAGCAAAATTCCTGGGGGGATCGAGCAGTTCTTC CASSKIPGGIEQFF
many TRBJ1-1 - TRBV12-3/TRBV12-4 TGTGCCAGCGTCGGCTATGGGGAGGCCACTGAAGCTTTCTTT CASVGYGEATEAFF
- TRBJ1-1 TRBD1 TRBV29-1 TGCAGCTCCACAGGGGGCAGGGGAGCTGAAGCTTTCTTT CSSTGGRGAEAFF
- TRBJ2-5 TRBD2 TRBV7-9 TGTGCCAGCAGCTTAGGGGTTGCGGGAGACGAGACCCAGTACTTC CASSLGVAGDETQYF
- TRBJ2-2 TRBD2 TRBV11-3 TGTGCCAGCAGCCGGGAGGGGAGTACCACCGGGGAGCTGTTTTTT CASSREGSTTGELFF
few TRBJ2-7 TRBD2 TRBV15 TGTGCCACCAGCAGACTAGCGGGCCGCTACGAGCAGTACTTC CATSRLAGRYEQYF
- TRBJ2-5 TRBD2 TRBV6-1 TGTGCCAGCAGTACCGGTGGGGGGGGTTTCTCGGAGACCCAGTACTTC CASSTGGGGFSETQYF
- TRBJ1-2 TRBD1 TRBV6-6 TGTGCCAGCCGGACAGGGGGCGCAAGTGGCTACACCTTC CASRTGGASGYTF
few TRBJ2-2 - TRBV7-9 TGTGCCAGCAGCTTAACGGCAGGTCAGGGCGGGGAGCTGTTTTTT CASSLTAGQGGELFF
many TRBJ2-7 - TRBV10-3 TGTGCCATCAGAAAGTCCGGGGAAGAGCAGTACTTC CAIRKSGEEQYF
few TRBJ2-2 TRBD1 TRBV5-1 TGCGCCAGCGCCGGGACAGGAAACACCGGGGAGCTGTTTTTT CASAGTGNTGELFF
few TRBJ2-1 TRBD2 TRBV5-6 TGTGCCAGCAGCTTGGGGGAGTTGCGACTAGCGGGAGTTAATGAGCAGTTCTTC CASSLGELRLAGVNEQFF
- TRBJ2-1 - TRBV12-3/TRBV12-4 TGTGCCAGCAGTACCCAATACAATGAGCAGTTCTTC CASSTQYNEQFF
- TRBJ2-2 - TRBV9 TGTGCCAGCAGCGTAGGGGGCGGGACCGGGGAGCTGTTTTTT CASSVGGGTGELFF
few TRBJ1-4 - TRBV20-1 TGCAGTGCTAGAGATACCCTAGGAAAACTGTTTTTT CSARDTLGKLFF
few TRBJ2-3 TRBD1 TRBV5-4 TGTGCCAGCAGCTTGTTAACCGGGACAGGAGATACGCAGTATTTT CASSLLTGTGDTQYF
- TRBJ2-3 TRBD2 TRBV6-1 TGTGCCAGCAAGGCTAGCGGGAGAGTGCTCGATACGCAGTATTTT CASKASGRVLDTQYF
many TRBJ2-7 - TRBV7-2 TGTGCCAGCAGCCAAGGACTCGATGGGGGGGAGCAGTACTTC CASSQGLDGGEQYF
- TRBJ1-4 TRBD1 TRBV5-1 TGCGCCAGCAGCGCCGAGGCGGGGACAGGGTCGAGAGAAAAACTGTTTTTT CASSAEAGTGSREKLFF
- TRBJ1-1 - TRBV12-3/TRBV12-4 TGTGCCAGCAGTTTGGGGAGCGAAGGGGACACTGAAGCTTTCTTT CASSLGSEGDTEAFF
few TRBJ2-7 - TRBV2 TGTGCCAGCAGTGAAGGTAACAGCTACGAGCAGTACTTC CASSEGNSYEQYF
- TRBJ1-1 - TRBV15 TGTGCCACCAGCAGTGGTGTGGACACTGAAGCTTTCTTT CATSSGVDTEAFF
- TRBJ2-7 - TRBV20-1 TGCAGTGCTAGTGGATATGGCGGGGCCGTGCCCTACGAGCAGTACTTC CSASGYGGAVPYEQYF